A selection of T cell receptor beta chains follows, all from one sample in a study of CD8+ T cells in alopecia areata. Repertoires were generated with immunoSEQ multiplex PCR, while TCRdb's copy carries only in-frame clones and drops some. Of approximately 100,000 clones in the sample, 65% to 90% are singletons; the top ten hold 11%. The specimen was CD8+ T cells sorted from blood, collected around week 34, from a patient treated with tofacitinib. The receptors stem from a human donor with alopecia areata. The conserved cysteine and the conserved F or W are not part of the CDR3 here. Each record gives: J gene, V gene, CDR3 protein.

TRBJ2-7 TRBV27 ASSAVQGIDYEQY
TRBJ2-7 TRBV4-2 ASSQEDRGHYEQY
TRBJ2-7 TRBV9 ASSVVGEEALHEQY
TRBJ2-1 TRBV6-5 ASTQGHEQF
TRBJ2-7 TRBV7-6 ASSSELAGDYEQY
TRBJ2-1 TRBV7-3 ASSPTGGFYNEQF
TRBJ2-2 TRBV7-9 ASSPRRGNTGELF
TRBJ2-5 TRBV2 ASSEEGQETQY
TRBJ2-1 TRBV7-6 ASSQETGTYNEQF
TRBJ2-7 TRBV5-4 ASSLDRTESYEQY
TRBJ2-7 TRBV6-5 ASSYLTDSYEQY
TRBJ2-1 TRBV9 ASSVEGVGYNEQF
TRBJ1-1 TRBV6-1 ASSRSGEGEAF
TRBJ2-7 TRBV10-3 AISDPLAGEVEQY
TRBJ2-1 TRBV6-4 ASSDSSSGSDEQF
TRBJ2-5 TRBV12-5 ASGRNRPGDETQY
TRBJ2-1 TRBV7-9 ASLGGGSYNEQF
TRBJ2-7 TRBV7-9 ASSLAYDEQY
TRBJ1-1 TRBV7-2 ASSYSTGPEAF
TRBJ1-2 TRBV7-9 ASSITQGAGDYGYT
TRBJ2-7 TRBV13 ASSHRLAGAEQY
TRBJ2-5 TRBV29-1 SVPDREKTQETQY
TRBJ1-1 TRBV18 ASSNAGVTEAF
TRBJ2-7 TRBV15 ATSHNTGTWMYEQY
TRBJ2-3 TRBV14 ASSQDPVRMGRRTDTQY
TRBJ2-4 TRBV27 ASSIKRAQYGNIQY
TRBJ2-2 TRBV7-9 ASSSAEDRENTGELF
TRBJ1-1 TRBV10-3 AISVSMNTEAF
TRBJ2-7 TRBV25-1 AGSLEQY
TRBJ1-1 TRBV5-6 ASSLGTGAEAF
TRBJ2-7 TRBV10-3 ASSALGGYEQY
TRBJ1-1 TRBV6-1 ASREVGAF
TRBJ2-2 TRBV6-6 ASSYSIRTGELF
TRBJ1-2 TRBV27 ASTGAGQGANYGYT
TRBJ2-1 TRBV19 AISAGGDYNEQF
TRBJ2-7 TRBV7-8 ASSHGRLLPYEQY
TRBJ2-5 TRBV27 ASVPTGEEGETQY
TRBJ2-7 TRBV29-1 SVEPPCRGIVCEQY
TRBJ2-3 TRBV27 ASSLGVVAGGPSTDTQY
TRBJ2-2 TRBV19 ASSIGFILGAGELF
TRBJ2-3 TRBV28 ASSVNPGQGNTDTQY
TRBJ2-2 TRBV11-2 ASSLFNTGELF
TRBJ2-1 TRBV29-1 SVEGAGYYNEQF
TRBJ2-7 TRBV5-1 ASSASYEQY
TRBJ2-3 TRBV5-4 ASSLVGGISTDTQY
TRBJ2-6 TRBV6-5 ASPPVAGANVLT